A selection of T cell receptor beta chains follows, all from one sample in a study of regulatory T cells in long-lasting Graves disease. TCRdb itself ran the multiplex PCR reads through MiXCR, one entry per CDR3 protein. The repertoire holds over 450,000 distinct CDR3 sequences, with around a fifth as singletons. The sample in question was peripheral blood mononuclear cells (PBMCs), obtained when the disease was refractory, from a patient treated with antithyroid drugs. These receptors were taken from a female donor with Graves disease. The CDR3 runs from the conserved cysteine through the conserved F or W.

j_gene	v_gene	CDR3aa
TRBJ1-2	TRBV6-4	CASSPRGGDYGFTF
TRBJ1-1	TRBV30	CTWSGGTDMNTEAFF
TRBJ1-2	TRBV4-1	CASSQDWSNPGGYTF
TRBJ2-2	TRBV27	CASSYTGWTGELFF
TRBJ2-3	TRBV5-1	CASSLGASTDTQYF
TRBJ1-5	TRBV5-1	CASSPGSGMNQPQHF
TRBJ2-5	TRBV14	CASSQWDSRETQYF
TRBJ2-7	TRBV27	CASSLSQGYEQYF
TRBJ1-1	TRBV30	CAWSNGNTEAFF
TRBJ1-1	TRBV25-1	CASYLGWENAEAFF
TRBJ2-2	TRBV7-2	CASSLDSGRAGELFF
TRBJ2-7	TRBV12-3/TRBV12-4	CASSQPTGGEFSYEQYF
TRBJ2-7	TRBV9	CASSVDGSGRYEQYF
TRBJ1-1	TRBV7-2	CASSLVGQGNTEAFF
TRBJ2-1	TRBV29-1	CSVRTGSSYNEQFF
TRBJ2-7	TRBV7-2	CASSPRGRGTYEQYF
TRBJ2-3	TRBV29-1	CSVEEGQGPEYF
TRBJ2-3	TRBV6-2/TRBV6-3	CASSHRVGTDTQYF
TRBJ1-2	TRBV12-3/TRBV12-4	CASTGAGRNYGYTF
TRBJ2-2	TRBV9	CASSRQDGANTGELFF
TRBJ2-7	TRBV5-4	CASSLVGGSLNEQYF
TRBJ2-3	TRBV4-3	CASSQDSVGTDTQYF
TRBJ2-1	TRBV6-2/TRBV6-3	CASSFRTGAGYNEQFF
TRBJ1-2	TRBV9	CASSQDGEPQLYIRRGYTF
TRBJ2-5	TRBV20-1	CSALVVGGGVGETQYF
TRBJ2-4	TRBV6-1	CASSPPPGEDTKNIQYF
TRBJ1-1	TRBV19	CASSIFGATRAFF
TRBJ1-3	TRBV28	CASSLFYSSGNTIYF
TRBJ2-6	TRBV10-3	CAISHNLGGTGANVLTF
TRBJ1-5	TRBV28	CASSLQGWRNQPQHF
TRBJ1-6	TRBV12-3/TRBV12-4	CASTTSLGTRGSSYNSPLHF
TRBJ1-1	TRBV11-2	CASSLGMLLEAFF
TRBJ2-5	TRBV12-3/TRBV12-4	CASSPLAGVETQYF
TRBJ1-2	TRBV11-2	CASSKENYGYTF
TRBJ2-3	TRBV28	CASSLARRSDTQYF
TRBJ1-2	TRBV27	CASSQTEFYGYTF
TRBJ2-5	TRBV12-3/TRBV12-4	CASSLGSVQETQYF
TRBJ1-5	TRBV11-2	CASSLVRGSNQPQHF
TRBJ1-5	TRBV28	CASSPRSGIYSNQPQHF
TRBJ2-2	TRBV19	CASSTLAGVAGELFF
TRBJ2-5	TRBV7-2	CASSLLRTGGGETQYF
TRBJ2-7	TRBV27	CASSLVDRVYEQYF
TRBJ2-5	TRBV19	CASRMTGVETQYF
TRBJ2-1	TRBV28	CASRMLAGDSYNEQFF
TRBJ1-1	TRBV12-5	CASGLGTGVLGEAFF
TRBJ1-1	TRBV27	CASSSFLQGAAEAFF
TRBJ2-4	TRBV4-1	CASSQDGGAPNIQYF
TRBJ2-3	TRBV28	CASTPAGQGAGTQYF